Sequencing of this T cell receptor beta chain was carried out in a study of cytomegalovirus exposure and HLA in healthy donors. Regarding the study as a whole: Several V segments, TRBV6-2 and TRBV6-3 among them, could not be told apart and were dropped. Researchers reported that a few CMV-associated chains were confirmed in vitro as CMV antigen-specific. Serostatus for CMV was the only available immune exposure information.

Turning to this clone: The antigen remains unidentified.

PCR primers comprised 60 Vbeta and 13 Jbeta primers. Sequencing was performed with immunoSEQ multiplex PCR; in TCRdb, only in-frame clones are kept and a portion is missing. This sample has 96,000 or so clones; under 85% occur once, and the top ten carry 2.5% to 3%. Deletions cut 1 base from V and 8 bases from J, with 17 bases between. The CDR3 loop spans 15 amino acids. Germline CDR1 and CDR2: MDHEN and SYDVKM. The chain carries TRBV28 and TRBJ1-2, with a weak D call TRBD1 (6 bases). The material sequenced was PBMCs. The source of this sequence is a female donor in good health and CMV-seropositive. CDR3 loop: CASSLYRVLPMGYTF. CDR3 DNA sequence: TGTGCCAGCAGTTTATACAGGGTACTGCCAATGGGCTACACCTTC.